This T cell receptor beta chain was sequenced for a study of cytomegalovirus exposure and HLA in healthy donors. Study-level findings and limits: The classifier reportedly diagnosed cytomegalovirus status with high specificity and sensitivity. Over 15,000 TCR beta sequences were associated with HLA alleles at 0.05 false discovery rate in a later analysis.

Deletions cut 0 bases from V and 10 bases from J, with 19 bases between. In germline, CDR1 is SGHRS, CDR2 YFSETQ. The CDR3 length is 15 residues. Details on this clone: The target antigen is unknown.

All donors participated as healthy donors of bone marrow. The PCR had 60 Vbeta and 13 Jbeta primers. Method: immunoSEQ multiplex PCR; TCRdb's copy keeps in-frame clones and lacks some. The repertoire holds 80,000 to 90,000 clones, with roughly 80% as singletons. Input material: PBMCs. J is TRBJ1-2 and V is TRBV5-1; possibly TRBD1 for D (6 bases). This TCR came from a woman under 40 in good health and CMV-seronegative. The chain's CDR3 is CASSLGPAGANLYTF. In DNA form, the CDR3 reads TGCGCCAGCAGCTTGGGGCCCGCAGGGGCGAATCTCTACACCTTC. Drawing the rest from reference TRBV5-1 and TRBJ1-2, the complete variable domain is KAGVTQTPRYLIKTRGQQVTLSCSPISGHRSVSWYQQTPGQGLQFLFEYFSETQRNKGNFPGRFSGRQFSNSRSEMNVSTLELGDSALYLCASSLGPAGANLYTFGSGTRLTVV.